This T cell receptor beta chain was sequenced during a study of Ad26.COV2.S vaccination and SARS-CoV-2 variants. Germline assignment: CDR1 SGHNT and CDR2 YYREEE (reference sequence). After removal of 0 bases from V and 2 bases from J, the junction contained 7 bases not matched to a gene. The length of the CDR3 is 17 residues. Treatment in this sample: about 20 received Ad26.COV2.S at low or high dose, single or two shots; about 5 received placebo; per-sample allocation not given. Samples were taken on day 63 after the first vaccine or placebo injection. In Boston, the donor was an adult between 18-55 years of age. The administered vaccine (an Ad26 vector) expressed Wuhan-strain SARS-CoV-2 spike. Assay used: immunoSEQ multiplex PCR; TCRdb lists only in-frame clones, some missing. This sample has some 520,000 clones; around 88% occur once, and the top ten carry 9.5% to 15%.

Sequenced material: peripheral blood, taken in a trial of Ad26.COV2.S vaccine versus placebo. This rearrangement joins TRBV5-4 to TRBJ2-4; TRBD1 matches 8 bases. The receptor was derived from a person between 18 and 65 years old who received the Ad26.COV2.S COVID-19 vaccine or a placebo. The CDR3 DNA follows: TGTGCCAGCAGCTTGGGGGCAGGGGGCAATACCAAAAACATTCAGTACTTC. Its protein product is CASSLGAGGNTKNIQYF. Complete variable domain (other parts from reference TRBV5-4 and TRBJ2-4): ETGVTQSPTHLIKTRGQQVTLRCSSQSGHNTVSWYQQALGQGPQFIFQYYREEENGRGNFPPRFSGLQFPNYSSELNVNALELDDSALYLCASSLGAGGNTKNIQYFGAGTRLSVL.